This section outlines one TCR beta chain sequence together with its context. The data are from a study of Tregs in tolerant kidney transplant recipients. Sequenced by immunoSEQ multiplex PCR; TCRdb stores in-frame clones only, minus some. The sample carries around 230,000 clones, about 86% recorded once. Thawed PBMCs were FACS-sorted into unstimulated CD4+CD25+CD127- regulatory T cells, CD4+CD25- non-regulatory cells, CD4 and CD8 cells. Germline CDR1 reads MDHEN; CDR2 reads SYDVKM. This CDR3 comprises 15 residues. The V and J ends lost 7 bases and 2 bases, in that order; junction bases with no gene match: 9.

The chain recombines TRBV28 with TRBJ2-7; 9 bases match TRBD1. The material sequenced was CD4+ T cells from blood. The receptor was isolated from a human donor in good health. CDR3 sequence reads: CASIPGDREPYEQYF. DNA of the CDR3: TGTGCCAGCATCCCGGGGGACAGGGAGCCCTACGAGCAGTACTTC.